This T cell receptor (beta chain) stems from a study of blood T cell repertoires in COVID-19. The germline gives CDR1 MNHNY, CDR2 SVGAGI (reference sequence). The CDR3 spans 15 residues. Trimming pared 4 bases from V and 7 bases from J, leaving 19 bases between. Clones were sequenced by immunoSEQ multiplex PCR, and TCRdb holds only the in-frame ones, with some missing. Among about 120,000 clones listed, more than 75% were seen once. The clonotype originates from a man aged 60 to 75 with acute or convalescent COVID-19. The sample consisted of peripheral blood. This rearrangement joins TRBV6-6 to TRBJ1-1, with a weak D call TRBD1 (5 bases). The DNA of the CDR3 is TGTGCCAGCAGTTTCGGACCGGGACCGGGAGGTGAAGCTTTCTTT. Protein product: CASSFGPGPGGEAFF.